The 26 T cell receptor beta chains below all came from one sample that was sequenced in a study of shared clonotypes between healthy human individuals. Sequenced by immunoSEQ multiplex PCR; TCRdb stores in-frame clones only, minus some. The data hold 1.5 million to 2.5 million clones, with roughly 94% observed a single time. It was CD45RO-negative cells, positively selected for CCR7, that made up naive CD8 cells, with terminally differentiated effector memory CD45RA+ cells excluded. Sequenced material: naive CD8+ T cells sorted from blood. These TCRs come from a young man in good health.

The chain uses TRBV4-3 and TRBJ1-2; 8 positions match TRBD1. V trimming: 2 bases; J trimming: 3 bases; junction bases outside the gene matches: 5. The CDR3 consists of 15 residues. Germline CDR1 is LGHNA and CDR2 is YSLEER. The CDR3 reads CASSQLRTGYYGYTF. The CDR3 coding sequence is TGCGCCAGCAGCCAATTAAGGACAGGGTACTATGGCTACACCTTC.

The J gene is TRBJ1-5, the V gene TRBV19, with TRBD1 identical over 9 bases. Germline trimming cut 7 bases from V and 6 bases from J; bases unmatched to any gene: 13. Germline CDR1 LNHDA, CDR2 SQIVND (reference sequence). CDR3 length equals 16 residues. The CDR3, as DNA: TGTGCCAGTACCGTTAACACCGGGACAGGGTTTCAGCCCCAGCATTTT. Its protein product is CASTVNTGTGFQPQHF.

J is TRBJ2-5 and V is TRBV2, with D tentatively TRBD2 (6 bases). The CDR3 totals 14 residues. Looked up from germline, CDR1 is SNHLY and CDR2 is FYNNEI. Trimming pared 10 bases from V and 5 bases from J, leaving 20 bases between. The CDR3 DNA reads as TGTGCCACCCCCGGGCTGCCCGGAGGGGAGACCCAGTACTTC. Protein product: CATPGLPGGETQYF. The variable domain in full, with the rest retrieved from reference TRBV2 and TRBJ2-5, is EPEVTQTPSHQVTQMGQEVILRCVPISNHLYFYWYRQILGQKVEFLVSFYNNEISEKSEIFDDQFSVERPDGSNFTLKIRSTKLEDSAMYFCATPGLPGGETQYFGPGTRLLVL.

A single count supports this clone. The chain is built from TRBV2 and TRBJ1-3; D unresolved. The CDR3 has 14 amino acids. V was clipped by 1 base and J by 4 bases, with 8 bases between them. CDR1 is SNHLY, CDR2 FYNNEI, per germline. The CDR3, as DNA: TGTGCCAGCAGTGAAGGCGGGCGGGGAAACACCATATATTTT. Translation: CASSEGGRGNTIYF.

This clone was observed once. This chain links TRBV5-1 with TRBJ2-3; 11 bases agree with TRBD2. From germline, CDR1 is SGHRS and CDR2 YFSETQ. Germline trimming cut 4 bases from V and 4 bases from J; bases unmatched to any gene: 11. This CDR3 comprises 17 residues. CDR3 in amino acids: CASSPTLVAGGSDTQYF. The CDR3 region has the DNA TGCGCCAGCAGCCCCACTTTGGTAGCGGGGGGGTCAGATACGCAGTATTTT.

The chain employs TRBV7-9 and TRBJ1-2, with 9 bases aligning to TRBD1. The CDR3 totals 16 residues. J was trimmed by 3 bases and V by 6 bases; bases with no gene match: 11. CDR1 is SEHNR and CDR2 is FQNEAQ in the germline V gene (reference sequence). In DNA, the CDR3 is TGTGCCAGCAGTCACCCCTCGGACAGGGGCGACTATGGCTACACCTTC. It translates to CASSHPSDRGDYGYTF.

The chain is built from TRBV2 and TRBJ2-1; no firm D call. The V gene lost 5 bases and the J gene lost 0 bases, with 11 bases spanning the gap. The CDR3 spans 15 residues. The V gene's germline CDR1 is SNHLY and CDR2 FYNNEI. CDR3 region: CASSSTPSSYNEQFF. The CDR3 nucleotides read TGTGCCAGCAGTTCGACTCCTAGCTCCTACAATGAGCAGTTCTTC.

This clone occurred once. Other DNA variants within this sample encode the same CDR3. The genes are TRBV27 and TRBJ2-6; no clear D. The CDR3 consists of 15 residues. Germline lookup yields CDR1 MNHEY and CDR2 SMNVEV (reference sequence). Trimming pared 1 base from V and 4 bases from J, leaving 8 bases between. Written as DNA, the CDR3 is TGTGCCAGCAGTTTATGGGGTACCGGGGCCAACGTCCTGACTTTC. The encoded protein is CASSLWGTGANVLTF.

The chain carries TRBV14 and TRBJ2-7; D not resolved. Trimming took 1 base from V and 4 from J, leaving 8 bases between them. The CDR3 has 13 residues. Germline V gene lookup returns CDR1 SGHDN and CDR2 FVKESK. The DNA for the CDR3 is TGTGCCAGCAGCCAAGGAATGAGGTACGAGCAGTACTTC. Encoded protein: CASSQGMRYEQYF.

The chain links TRBV30 to TRBJ2-3, with D tentatively TRBD2 (5 bases). The CDR3 spans 13 residues. Germline-derived CDR1 and CDR2 are GTSNPN and SVGIG (reference sequence). V lost 5 bases, J lost 6 bases, and 15 bases lay in between. CDR3 in DNA: TGTGCCTGGGGGGAGCGTATAGCGGATACGCAGTATTTT. Translated, it gives CAWGERIADTQYF.

The rearrangement uses TRBV6-5 and TRBJ2-7; weak D call: TRBD2 (5 bases). Germline lookup yields CDR1 MNHEY and CDR2 SVGAGI. Trimming pared 6 bases from V and 1 base from J, leaving 19 bases between. The CDR3 has 16 residues. The CDR3 loop is CASSYGMTYESYEQYF. The CDR3 DNA follows: TGTGCCAGCAGCTACGGGATGACATACGAGTCCTACGAGCAGTACTTC.

This chain uses TRBV6-1 with TRBJ1-1; D not resolved. There are 12 residues in the CDR3. Trimming pared 6 bases from V and 5 bases from J, leaving 10 bases between. Germline V gene data show CDR1 as MNHNS and CDR2 as SASEGT. CDR3 amino acids: CASRVKLTEAFF. CDR3 DNA sequence: TGTGCCAGCAGAGTGAAGTTGACTGAAGCTTTCTTT.

The CDR3 DNA follows: TGTGCCAGCAGCTCCGGGGGGTACAATGAGCAGTTCTTC. This sequence encodes CASSSGGYNEQFF. This sequence joins TRBV27 and TRBJ2-1; 7 bases align to TRBD2. Germline assignment: CDR1 MNHEY and CDR2 SMNVEV (reference sequence). Losses at the gene ends were 6 bases for V and 4 bases for J; bases not matched to a gene: 3. The CDR3 runs 13 residues.

The chain is built from TRBV4-1 and TRBJ1-3, with 8 positions matching TRBD1. V gave up 1 base and J gave up 8 bases; unmatched junction bases: 7. From germline, CDR1 is MGHRA and CDR2 YSYEKL. This CDR3 is 15 amino acids long. CDR3 in amino acids: CASSQGGQGLDTIYF. The CDR3 DNA sequence: TGCGCCAGCAGCCAAGGAGGACAGGGCTTAGACACCATATATTTT.

The chain recombines TRBV9 with TRBJ1-3, with D possibly matching TRBD1 (6 bases). V shed 0 bases and J shed 0 bases, with 7 bases lying between them. CDR3 length equals 15 residues. Germline CDR1 SGDLS, CDR2 YYNGEE. For the CDR3, the DNA is TGTGCCAGCAGCGTAGCAGGGGACTCTGGAAACACCATATATTTT. Translated, it gives CASSVAGDSGNTIYF.

This chain uses TRBV30 with TRBJ2-7, with 12 positions matching TRBD1. Per germline, CDR1 GTSNPN and CDR2 SVGIG (reference sequence). With 4 bases clipped from V and 7 bases from J, the junction kept 8 bases outside the gene matches. The CDR3 spans 14 residues. In DNA form, the CDR3 reads TGTGCCTGGACGTCGGGACAGGGGGCGGGGGAGCAGTACTTC. As protein: CAWTSGQGAGEQYF.

The CDR3 loop reads CASSEAGNRGAQPQHF. Here the CDR3 DNA reads TGTGCCAGCAGTGAAGCGGGAAACAGGGGCGCGCAGCCCCAGCATTTT. The genes are TRBV2 and TRBJ1-5, with 7 nucleotides matching TRBD1. V shed 0 bases and J 7 bases; nucleotides not matched to a gene: 9. Germline CDR1 and CDR2: SNHLY and FYNNEI. The length of the CDR3 is 16 residues. The entire variable domain, with the rest obtained from reference TRBV2 and TRBJ1-5, is as follows: EPEVTQTPSHQVTQMGQEVILRCVPISNHLYFYWYRQILGQKVEFLVSFYNNEISEKSEIFDDQFSVERPDGSNFTLKIRSTKLEDSAMYFCASSEAGNRGAQPQHFGDGTRLSIL.

The chain joins TRBV27 to TRBJ2-2; D not certain. The CDR3 is made up of 15 amino acids. Germline CDR1 MNHEY, CDR2 SMNVEV (reference sequence). With 2 bases removed from V and 0 bases from J, the gap between germline ends came to 7 bases. Written as DNA, the CDR3 is TGTGCCAGCAGTTTAAGAGTAACGAACACCGGGGAGCTGTTTTTT. This gives the protein CASSLRVTNTGELFF.

The gene calls are TRBV7-9 and TRBJ2-7; TRBD1 matches 8 bases. Germline lookup yields CDR1 SEHNR and CDR2 FQNEAQ (reference sequence). There are 15 residues in the CDR3. V shed 5 bases and J 1 base; nucleotides not matched to a gene: 7. The CDR3 reads CASSIPGTGSYEQYF. CDR3 in DNA: TGTGCCAGCAGCATCCCCGGGACAGGATCCTACGAGCAGTACTTC.

The V and J genes are TRBV6-5 and TRBJ1-4; TRBD1 aligns across 7 bases. CDR1 and CDR2 from the germline V gene are MNHEY and SVGAGI. V was pared by 8 bases and J by 4 bases, with 7 bases of the junction left unmatched. This CDR3 region has 14 residues. The CDR3: CASRMDRINEKLFF. The CDR3 bases are TGTGCCAGCCGGATGGACAGGATTAATGAAAAACTGTTTTTT.

This chain uses TRBV27 with TRBJ2-7; either TRBD1 or TRBD2 may fit D (5 bases each). Trimming removed 5 bases at V and 2 bases at J, with 16 bases between. The CDR3 totals 15 residues. The germline gives CDR1 MNHEY, CDR2 SMNVEV (reference sequence). For the CDR3, the DNA is TGTGCCAGCAGTCTGGGGGTGGGGCAAACCTACGAGCAGTACTTC. It specifies CASSLGVGQTYEQYF.

The chain is built from TRBV27 and TRBJ2-1; a weak D match, TRBD1 (6 bases). V was cut by 5 bases and J by 0 bases, with 11 bases left in between. CDR3 size: 15 residues. The V gene's germline CDR1 is MNHEY and CDR2 SMNVEV (reference sequence). CDR3 protein: CASSPRTASYNEQFF. The CDR3 nucleotides read TGTGCCAGCAGTCCTCGGACAGCCTCCTACAATGAGCAGTTCTTC.

V is TRBV6-5 and J is TRBJ2-2; no firm D call. The V end was cut by 0 bases, the J end by 5 bases, with 4 bases between. This CDR3 has 13 residues. Germline assignment: CDR1 MNHEY and CDR2 SVGAGI. The CDR3: CASSYSRTGELFF. The CDR3, as DNA: TGTGCCAGCAGTTACTCTAGAACCGGGGAGCTGTTTTTT.

This clone was picked up one time. The chain links TRBV11-3 to TRBJ2-7; 9 bases are shared with TRBD1. The V gene end was trimmed by 5 bases and the J gene end by 6 bases; junction bases not matched to a gene: 2. In germline, CDR1 is SGHNT, CDR2 YENEEA. This CDR3 is 12 amino acids long. The CDR3 region is CASSGTGTEQYF. The DNA for the CDR3 is TGTGCCAGCAGCGGGACAGGGACCGAGCAGTACTTC.

The sample holds one count of this clone. The chain carries TRBV11-3 and TRBJ1-1; D is undetermined. The germline V and J ends were trimmed by 3 bases and 5 bases, with 10 bases remaining between them. The germline CDR1 and CDR2 sequences are SGHNT and YENEEA. The CDR3 contains 13 residues. The CDR3 DNA reads as TGTGCCAGCAGCTTTAGCGGCGGGACTGAAGCTTTCTTT. Its protein product is CASSFSGGTEAFF.

CDR3 loop: CASSQVLGQFYEQYF. DNA for the CDR3: TGCGCCAGCAGCCAGGTCCTGGGACAGTTCTACGAGCAGTACTTC. The V and J genes are TRBV4-1 and TRBJ2-7, with TRBD1 matching over 7 bases. V dropped 3 bases and J dropped 3; count of bases not matched to a gene: 8. Germline-derived CDR1 and CDR2 are MGHRA and YSYEKL. The CDR3 contains 15 residues.